The TCR beta chain under discussion was sequenced for a study of type 1 regulatory T cells. MiXCR, applied by TCRdb to the reads, yields one record per CDR3 protein. The sample shows 80,000 to 100,000 distinct CDR3 sequences, roughly 28% of them seen only once. This clonotype was obtained from a human donor in good health. Material for sequencing was CD4+ T cells, either the whole sample or a sorted fraction (not recorded which).

In DNA, the CDR3 is TGTGCCAGCAGCTTCGACTCTAGCGGGAGGGCCAATCAGTACTTC. Protein: CASSFDSSGRANQYF. The chain employs TRBV7-6 and TRBJ2-7; 12 positions match TRBD2. J was trimmed by 10 bases and V by 3 bases; bases with no gene match: 10. The germline CDR1 and CDR2 sequences are SGHVS and FNYEAQ. The CDR3 covers 15 residues.